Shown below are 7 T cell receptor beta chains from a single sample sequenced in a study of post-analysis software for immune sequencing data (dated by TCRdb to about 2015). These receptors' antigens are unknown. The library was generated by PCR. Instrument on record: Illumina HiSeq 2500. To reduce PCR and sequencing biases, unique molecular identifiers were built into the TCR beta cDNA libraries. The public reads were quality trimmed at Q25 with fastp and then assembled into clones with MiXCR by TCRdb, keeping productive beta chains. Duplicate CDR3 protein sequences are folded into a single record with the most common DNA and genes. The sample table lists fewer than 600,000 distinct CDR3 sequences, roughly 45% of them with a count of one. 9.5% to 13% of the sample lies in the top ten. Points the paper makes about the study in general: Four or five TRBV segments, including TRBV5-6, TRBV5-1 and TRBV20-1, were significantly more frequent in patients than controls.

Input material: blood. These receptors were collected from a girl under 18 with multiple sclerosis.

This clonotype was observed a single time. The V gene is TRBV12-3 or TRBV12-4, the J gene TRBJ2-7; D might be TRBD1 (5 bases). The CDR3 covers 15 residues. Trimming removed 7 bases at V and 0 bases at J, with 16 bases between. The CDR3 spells CASTLGDRGSYEQYF. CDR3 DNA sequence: TGTGCCAGCACCTTAGGAGACAGAGGCTCCTACGAGCAGTACTTC.

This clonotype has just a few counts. The CDR3 spells CASSVEDDEQFF. CDR3 bases: TGTGCCAGCAGCGTAGAAGATGATGAGCAGTTCTTC. The chain couples TRBV9 to TRBJ2-1; no reliable D call. This CDR3 contains 12 residues. Per the germline V gene, CDR1 is SGDLS and CDR2 is YYNGEE. V lost 0 bases, J lost 8 bases, and 6 bases lay in between.

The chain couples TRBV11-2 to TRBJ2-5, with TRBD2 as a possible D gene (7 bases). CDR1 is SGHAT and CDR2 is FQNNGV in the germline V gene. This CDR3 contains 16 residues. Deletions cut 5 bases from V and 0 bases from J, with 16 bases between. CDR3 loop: CASSPRGGRYQETQYF. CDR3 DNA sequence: TGTGCCAGCAGCCCACGCGGGGGCCGATACCAAGAGACCCAGTACTTC.

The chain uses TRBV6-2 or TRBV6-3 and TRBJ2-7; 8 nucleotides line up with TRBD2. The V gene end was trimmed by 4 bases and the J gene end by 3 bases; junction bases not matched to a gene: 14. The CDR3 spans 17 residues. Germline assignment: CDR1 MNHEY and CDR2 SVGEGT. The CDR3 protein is CASSSRQSGRAFYEQYF. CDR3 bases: TGTGCCAGCAGTTCAAGACAGAGCGGGAGAGCTTTCTACGAGCAGTACTTC.

The CDR3 protein is CASSLEGHRADTQYF. CDR3 in DNA: TGCGCCAGCAGCTTGGAGGGGCATAGGGCAGATACGCAGTATTTT. The V and J genes are TRBV5-1 and TRBJ2-3, with D perhaps TRBD1 (5 bases). Trimming removed 0 bases at V and 4 bases at J, with 12 bases between. There are 15 residues in the CDR3. CDR1 is SGHRS and CDR2 is YFSETQ in the germline V gene.

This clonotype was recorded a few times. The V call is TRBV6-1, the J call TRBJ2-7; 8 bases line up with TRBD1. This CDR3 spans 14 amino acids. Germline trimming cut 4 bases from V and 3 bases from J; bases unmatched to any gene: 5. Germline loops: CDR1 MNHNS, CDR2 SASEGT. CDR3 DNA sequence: TGTGCCAGCAGTGTCCGGGGACAGGTCTACGAGCAGTACTTC. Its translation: CASSVRGQVYEQYF.

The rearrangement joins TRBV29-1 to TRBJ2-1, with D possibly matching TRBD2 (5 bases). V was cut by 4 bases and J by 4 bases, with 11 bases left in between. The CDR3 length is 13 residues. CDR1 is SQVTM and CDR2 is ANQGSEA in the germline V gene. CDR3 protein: CSVVSGTYNEQFF. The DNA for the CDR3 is TGCAGCGTTGTGTCGGGAACGTACAATGAGCAGTTCTTC.